This T cell receptor beta chain comes out of a study of T cells in Graves' hyperthyroidism and ophthalmopathy. Findings and caveats of the study: Classification by a 13 V-J model distinguished ophthalmopathy from stable hyperthyroidism.

Worth noting for this clonotype: The antigen remains unidentified.

No progression to ophthalmopathy during 18 months of follow-up defined stable disease. Source material for PBMCs was less than 12 ml fresh peripheral blood. Germline V gene data show CDR1 as MGHRA and CDR2 as YSYEKL. V was cut by 4 bases and J by 7 bases, with 13 bases left in between. This CDR3 has 13 residues. There were TCR beta CDR3 regions amplified from RNA transcripts. First-round RT-PCR targeting the TCR CDR3 was performed with the HTBI primer set. TCRdb itself ran the multiplex PCR reads through MiXCR, one entry per CDR3 protein. Of about 480,000 distinct CDR3 sequences listed, around 15% are singletons.

Sequenced: blood. The rearrangement joins TRBV4-1 to TRBJ2-5, with D unclear. The receptor's source is a woman aged 18-29 years with Graves' hyperthyroidism. The CDR3 region has the DNA TGCGCCAGCAGCCCCCTAGTTGACTCGACCCAGTACTTC. Amino acids: CASSPLVDSTQYF.